The 20 T cell receptor beta chains given below trace back to one sample, sequenced in a study of immune evolution from preneoplasia to lung adenocarcinoma. Assay used: immunoSEQ multiplex PCR; TCRdb lists only in-frame clones, some missing. The sample records fewer than 6,000 clones, roughly 78% being singletons. Sequenced material: FFPE minimally invasive lung adenocarcinoma tissue. The receptors shown here come from a person aged 60 to 80 with lung adenocarcinoma.

The J gene is TRBJ2-2, the V gene TRBV7-9, with TRBD1 as a possible D gene (7 bases). There are 14 residues in the CDR3. Deletions cut 5 bases from V and 5 bases from J, with 12 bases between. Germline V gives CDR1 SEHNR, CDR2 FQNEAQ (reference sequence). As DNA, the CDR3 is TGTGCCAGCAGCCCAGGGGGGACTACCGGGGAGCTGTTTTTT. Protein product: CASSPGGTTGELFF.

In regard to this clone: Other DNA sequences in this sample translate to the same CDR3. This chain joins TRBV5-1 and TRBJ1-1, with 8 bases identical to TRBD1. Germline V gives CDR1 SGHRS, CDR2 YFSETQ. The CDR3 contains 15 residues. V lost 4 bases and J lost 1; bases outside the gene matches: 6. CDR3 DNA sequence: TGCGCCAGCAGCCCAGGGGGCTCGCGGAACACTGAAGCTTTCTTT. Its translation: CASSPGGSRNTEAFF.

This chain uses TRBV28 with TRBJ2-7; 7 positions agree with TRBD2. The V segment lost 6 bases and the J segment 2 bases; nucleotides outside the gene matches: 10. This CDR3 is built from 15 residues. CDR1 and CDR2 from the germline V gene are MDHEN and SYDVKM. CDR3 nucleotide sequence: TGTGCCAGCAGGGGGGGGGTCGAGGGAGCCTACGAGCAGTACTTC. Its protein is CASRGGVEGAYEQYF.

The sample holds one count of this clone. The chain uses TRBV2 and TRBJ2-3, with 12 bases identical to TRBD2. V lost 2 bases and J lost 7; bases outside the gene matches: 16. The V gene's germline CDR1 is SNHLY and CDR2 FYNNEI. The CDR3 extends over 19 amino acids. CDR3 amino acids: CASSEPTKTGLAGRNTQYF. The CDR3 coding sequence is TGTGCCAGCAGTGAACCTACGAAGACCGGACTAGCGGGACGGAATACGCAGTATTTT.

This chain links TRBV5-1 with TRBJ2-7; no clear D. Germline V gene sequence: CDR1 SGHRS, CDR2 YFSETQ. V gave up 0 bases and J gave up 5 bases, with 12 bases separating them. This CDR3 has 14 residues. CDR3 amino acids: CASSLVPRSHEQYF. DNA of the CDR3: TGCGCCAGCAGCTTGGTTCCGCGCAGCCACGAGCAGTACTTC.

This clone was found once. The chain recombines TRBV7-9 with TRBJ2-7, with TRBD2 matching over 13 bases. With V trimmed by 5 bases and J by 9 bases, 10 bases remained unmatched. CDR3 size: 15 residues. From germline, CDR1 is SEHNR and CDR2 FQNEAQ (reference sequence). This chain's CDR3 is CASSIDGLAGDAQYF. For the CDR3, the DNA is TGTGCCAGCAGCATTGATGGACTAGCGGGGGACGCGCAGTACTTC.

This clone was seen a handful of times. The CDR3: CASSLLTGPDQETQYF. The CDR3 DNA reads as TGTGCCAGCAGCCTCCTTACAGGCCCCGACCAAGAGACCCAGTACTTC. J is TRBJ2-5 and V is TRBV7-9, with TRBD1 as a possible D gene (5 bases). Germline V gene data show CDR1 as SEHNR and CDR2 as FQNEAQ (reference sequence). Between the trimmed V and J ends, which lost 5 bases and 0 bases, there was a span of 16 bases. This CDR3 is 16 amino acids long. Drawing the rest from reference TRBV7-9 and TRBJ2-5, the complete variable domain is DTGVSQNPRHKITKRGQNVTFRCDPISEHNRLYWYRQTLGQGPEFLTYFQNEAQLEKSRLLSDRFSAERPKGSFSTLEIQRTEQGDSAMYLCASSLLTGPDQETQYFGPGTRLLVL.

V and J are TRBV27 and TRBJ1-3; D is uncertain. V lost 3 bases, J lost 4 bases, and 16 bases lay in between. CDR1 and CDR2 from the germline V gene are MNHEY and SMNVEV (reference sequence). The CDR3 length is 16 residues. CDR3 DNA sequence: TGTGCCAGCAGTTTCGCCCCCCCGACGAGCGGAAACACCATATATTTT. It translates to CASSFAPPTSGNTIYF.

The table lists this clone with a few counts. This chain's CDR3 is CASSSYDGSGELFF. DNA for the CDR3: TGTGCCAGCAGTTCTTATGACGGCTCCGGGGAGCTGTTTTTT. The chain links TRBV6-5 to TRBJ2-2; no definite D call. V lost 4 bases, J lost 6 bases, and 12 bases lay in between. Germline V gene sequence: CDR1 MNHEY, CDR2 SVGAGI. This CDR3 comprises 14 residues.

The V gene is TRBV29-1, the J gene TRBJ1-2, with a possible D match to TRBD1 (6 bases). The CDR3 is made up of 13 amino acids. Germline V gene data show CDR1 as SQVTM and CDR2 as ANQGSEA. Deletions cut 3 bases from V and 8 bases from J, with 16 bases between. Written as DNA, the CDR3 is TGCAGCGTTGATTTGGGGGGGGGCCACGGCTACACCTTC. Its protein is CSVDLGGGHGYTF.

This chain joins TRBV13 and TRBJ2-5; 10 bases match TRBD2. V lost 4 bases, J lost 4 bases, and 21 bases stayed unmatched. The V gene's germline CDR1 is PRHDT and CDR2 FYEKMQ (reference sequence). This CDR3 has 20 residues. This chain's CDR3 is CASSSPPSGRANDPPETQYF. CDR3 nucleotides: TGTGCCAGCAGCTCCCCTCCAAGCGGGAGGGCCAACGACCCTCCAGAGACCCAGTACTTC.

This sequence joins TRBV5-5 and TRBJ2-7; tentatively, D is TRBD2 (5 bases). Trimming removed 1 base from V and 0 bases from J, with 17 bases in between. This CDR3 is built from 17 residues. Germline V gives CDR1 SGHKS, CDR2 YYEKEE (reference sequence). The CDR3, as DNA: TGTGCCAGCAGCTTGTACGAATTTGGGAGCGCCTCCTACGAGCAGTACTTC. This codes for CASSLYEFGSASYEQYF.

The chain joins TRBV9 to TRBJ2-5; 7 positions match TRBD2. Germline CDR1 is SGDLS and CDR2 is YYNGEE. The CDR3 has 14 amino acids. V gave up 3 bases and J gave up 5 bases; unmatched junction bases: 7. The CDR3 bases are TGTGCCAGCAGCGGGGGGGGAGCTCGTGAGACCCAGTACTTC. Translation: CASSGGGARETQYF.

Only a few counts were recorded for this clone. The V call is TRBV7-6, the J call TRBJ1-4, with unresolved D. V shed 3 bases and J shed 3 bases, with 14 bases lying between them. Germline CDR1 and CDR2: SGHVS and FNYEAQ. The CDR3 contains 16 residues. The CDR3 is CASSLGGKGANEKLFF. The CDR3 DNA follows: TGTGCCAGCAGCTTGGGTGGCAAAGGTGCTAATGAAAAACTGTTTTTT.

This rearrangement joins TRBV20-1 to TRBJ2-7; the D is unclear. The CDR3 length is 11 residues. Germline CDR1 reads DFQATT; CDR2 reads SNEGSKA (reference sequence). Trimming removed 3 bases at V and 5 bases at J, with 8 bases between. CDR3 coding DNA: TGCAGTGCTAGCGCCCATCACGAGCAGTACTTC. It codes for CSASAHHEQYF.

The rearrangement joins TRBV6-5 to TRBJ2-2, with D possibly matching TRBD2 (5 bases). V lost 6 bases to trimming and J lost 3 bases, with 5 bases between them. Germline V gives CDR1 MNHEY, CDR2 SVGAGI. The CDR3 consists of 12 residues. The CDR3 DNA follows: TGTGCCAGCAGCGGGGACACCGGGGAGCTGTTTTTT. This translates into CASSGDTGELFF.

The chain is built from TRBV5-6 and TRBJ1-3, with D uncertain. CDR3 length: 17 residues. Germline V gives CDR1 SGHDT, CDR2 YYEEEE. V lost 4 bases and J lost 0, with 17 bases in between. The CDR3 here is CASSPGLLTRSGNTIYF. CDR3 sequence (DNA): TGTGCCAGCAGCCCCGGTTTGTTGACCCGCTCTGGAAACACCATATATTTT.

The chain combines TRBV30 with TRBJ2-2; no firm D call. This CDR3 is built from 12 residues. The germline V gene has CDR1 GTSNPN and CDR2 SVGIG (reference sequence). Trimming took 2 bases from V and 6 from J, leaving 7 bases between them. The CDR3 DNA is TGTGCCTGGAGTCCCCCATCCGGGGAGCTGTTTTTT. Its protein is CAWSPPSGELFF.

Only one count was recorded for this clone. The rearrangement uses TRBV5-4 and TRBJ1-5; D gene unclear. This CDR3 spans 12 amino acids. CDR1 is SGHNT and CDR2 is YYREEE in the germline V gene (reference sequence). V was clipped by 0 bases and J by 6 bases, with 4 bases between them. Here the CDR3 reads CASSLDSQPQHF. CDR3 nucleotide sequence: TGTGCCAGCAGCTTGGATAGTCAGCCCCAGCATTTT.

V and J are TRBV9 and TRBJ2-7; the match to TRBD2 covers 10 bases. CDR1 is SGDLS, CDR2 YYNGEE, per germline. The trim removed 0 bases at V and 3 bases at J, leaving 3 bases unmatched. The CDR3 extends over 15 amino acids. CDR3 nucleotides: TGTGCCAGCAGCGTAGGTACTAGCGGGAACTACGAGCAGTACTTC. Its translation is CASSVGTSGNYEQYF.